This T cell receptor beta chain was sequenced during a study of early T cells in non-severe SARS-CoV-2 infection (dated by TCRdb to about 2021). Broadly, across the study: TCR sequencing used bulk RNA from unsorted whole blood, so alpha and beta chains could not be paired. Paper-wide results and their limitations: VDJdb matching was skewed toward anti-spike CD8 responses and likely underestimated virus-specific expansions, missing private and CD4 specificities.

CDR1 DFQATT and CDR2 SNEGSKA are derived from the germline V gene (reference sequence). V has 4 bases trimmed and J has 7 bases trimmed; junction bases matching no gene number 5. Taken from cysteine to valine, the CDR3 has 13 residues. The entry retains the CDR3 DNA only, 39 bases that are in frame from base 1. This clonotype was counted at least ten times. It lacks a known antigen. The record has no base qualities; no much larger clone is one base away. Receptor libraries were prepared by 5' RACE. TCRdb names NextSeq 500 as the instrument used. To correct for sequencing error and PCR bias, the TCR library protocol tagged individual cDNA molecules with unique molecular identifiers. Sequencing covered both TCR alpha and beta chains, and within each sample the abundances of alpha and beta sequences were tightly co-correlated. In the source study's methods: Decombinator V4 was used to annotate TCR sequences for V gene, J gene and CDR3. Expanded TCRs were defined as changing significantly between any two time points under a Poisson model with p below 0.0001. TCR abundances were normalised to the total number of TCRs sequenced per sample and were expressed as counts per million. TRAV1-2 paired with TRAJ12, TRAJ20 or TRAJ33 defined MAIT TCRs, while TRAV10 paired with TRAJ18 defined iNKT TCRs. VDJdb, accessed 1 November 2021, was searched for CMV, EBV and SARS-CoV-2 annotated TCRs, excluding TCRs annotated for multiple antigens. TCRdb's own reprocessing of the public reads used fastp at Q25 and MiXCR and kept productive beta chains. Each entry is one CDR3 protein sequence, shown with its most common DNA and genes. V and J calls and clone size were set by TCRdb, not the authors. The table for this sample lists roughly 35,000 distinct CDR3 sequences; 3.9% of them were counted only once. The ten largest clones take up 9% to 10% of the sample.

A case-control design nested within a healthcare worker cohort in London, UK, was used, with weekly nasopharyngeal swab PCR tests and blood sampling performed. Healthcare workers were recruited between 23 and 31 March 2020, during the week of the UK lockdown, and were followed weekly for up to roughly 16 weeks. The TCR sequence derives from an adult who was a healthcare worker with PCR-confirmed SARS-CoV-2 infection or an uninfected control (not recorded which). Here the chain combines TRBV20-1 and TRBJ2-7; TRBD1 lines up with 12 middle nucleotides. The sequencing input was whole blood. The CDR3 is CSAKGTGGYEQYV. The base sequence is TGCAGTGCTAAAGGGACAGGGGGCTATGAGCAGTACGTC.